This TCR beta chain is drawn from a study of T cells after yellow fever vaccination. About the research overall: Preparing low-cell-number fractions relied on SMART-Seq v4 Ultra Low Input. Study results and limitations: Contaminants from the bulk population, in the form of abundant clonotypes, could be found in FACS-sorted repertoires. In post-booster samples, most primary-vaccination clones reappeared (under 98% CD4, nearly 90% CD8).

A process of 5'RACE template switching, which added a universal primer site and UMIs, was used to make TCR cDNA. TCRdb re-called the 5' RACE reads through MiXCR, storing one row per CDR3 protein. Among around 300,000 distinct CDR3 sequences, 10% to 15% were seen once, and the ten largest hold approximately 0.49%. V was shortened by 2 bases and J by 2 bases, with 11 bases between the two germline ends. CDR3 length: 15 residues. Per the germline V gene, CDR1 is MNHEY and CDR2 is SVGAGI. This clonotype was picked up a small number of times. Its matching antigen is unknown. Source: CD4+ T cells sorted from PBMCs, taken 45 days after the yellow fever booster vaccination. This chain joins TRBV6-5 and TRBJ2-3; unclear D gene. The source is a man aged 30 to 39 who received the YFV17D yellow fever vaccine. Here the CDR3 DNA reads TGTGCCAGCAGTTACAACCCCCGAGCCACAGATACGCAGTATTTT. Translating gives CASSYNPRATDTQYF.